Listed below are T cell receptor beta chains from one sample, sequenced in a study of blood T cell dynamics during melanoma immunotherapy. Clones were read by immunoSEQ multiplex PCR, and TCRdb kept only the in-frame ones, dropping some. The sample includes more than 10,000 clones, about 80% of them seen just once. This material consisted of blood, taken from a patient treated with checkpoint blockade. Receptor source: a human donor with melanoma. CDR3s include the opening cysteine and the closing phenylalanine or tryptophan. Fields, in order: V gene, clone size, CDR3 length, D gene, J gene, CDR3 protein, CDR3 DNA. A D gene is named only where the DNA matches it firmly. The size entry is marked missing in some rows and otherwise reads once, few, many or a size class.

v_gene: TRBV5-5
abundance: few
len: 18
d_gene: .
j_gene: TRBJ2-6
CDR3aa: CASSWGSGPPSGANVLTF
CDR3nt: TGTGCCAGCAGCTGGGGGTCAGGGCCCCCCTCTGGGGCCAACGTCCTGACTTTC

v_gene: TRBV15
abundance: .
len: 12
d_gene: .
j_gene: TRBJ1-1
CDR3aa: CATSRDYYEAFF
CDR3nt: TGTGCCACCAGCAGAGATTATTATGAAGCTTTCTTT

v_gene: TRBV7-9
abundance: once
len: 16
d_gene: .
j_gene: TRBJ1-3
CDR3aa: CASSPSGGNSGNTIYF
CDR3nt: TGTGCCAGCAGCCCTTCGGGGGGGAACTCTGGAAACACCATATATTTT

v_gene: TRBV5-6
abundance: .
len: 12
d_gene: .
j_gene: TRBJ2-5
CDR3aa: CASSLRLETQYF
CDR3nt: TGTGCCAGCAGCTTGCGGTTAGAGACCCAGTACTTC

v_gene: TRBV7-9
abundance: .
len: 15
d_gene: .
j_gene: TRBJ2-6
CDR3aa: CASSFTGAGANVLTF
CDR3nt: TGTGCCAGCAGCTTTACGGGGGCTGGGGCCAACGTCCTGACTTTC

v_gene: TRBV29-1
abundance: .
len: 14
d_gene: TRBD2
j_gene: TRBJ2-1
CDR3aa: CTRFISTSSNEQFF
CDR3nt: TGCACCAGATTTATCTCGACTAGCAGTAATGAGCAGTTCTTC

v_gene: TRBV18
abundance: .
len: 14
d_gene: .
j_gene: TRBJ2-4
CDR3aa: CASSPDRTPSVQYF
CDR3nt: TGTGCCAGCTCACCGGACAGGACACCTAGCGTTCAGTACTTC

v_gene: TRBV5-5
abundance: .
len: 14
d_gene: TRBD1
j_gene: TRBJ1-1
CDR3aa: CASSLDAGGTEAFF
CDR3nt: TGTGCCAGCAGCTTGGATGCAGGGGGTACTGAAGCTTTCTTT

v_gene: TRBV2
abundance: .
len: 13
d_gene: .
j_gene: TRBJ1-1
CDR3aa: CASRSQMNTEAFF
CDR3nt: TGTGCCAGCAGGAGCCAGATGAACACTGAAGCTTTCTTT

v_gene: TRBV11-2
abundance: .
len: 15
d_gene: TRBD2
j_gene: TRBJ2-2
CDR3aa: CASSLMGLDAGELFF
CDR3nt: TGTGCCAGCAGCTTAATGGGACTAGATGCCGGGGAGCTGTTTTTT

v_gene: TRBV6-5
abundance: .
len: 15
d_gene: TRBD1
j_gene: TRBJ2-7
CDR3aa: CASSSDRGVGYEQYF
CDR3nt: TGTGCCAGCAGTTCAGACAGGGGTGTCGGCTACGAGCAGTACTTC

v_gene: TRBV2
abundance: .
len: 15
d_gene: TRBD1
j_gene: TRBJ2-2
CDR3aa: CASRGDSANTGELFF
CDR3nt: TGTGCCAGCAGGGGGGACAGTGCGAACACCGGGGAGCTGTTTTTT

v_gene: TRBV7-2
abundance: few
len: 12
d_gene: .
j_gene: TRBJ2-3
CDR3aa: CASSHFGDTQYF
CDR3nt: TGTGCCAGCAGCCATTTTGGAGATACGCAGTATTTT

v_gene: TRBV18
abundance: .
len: 17
d_gene: TRBD2
j_gene: TRBJ2-2
CDR3aa: CASSPPPGEGRTGELFF
CDR3nt: TGTGCCAGCTCACCACCGCCGGGGGAGGGCCGCACCGGGGAGCTGTTTTTT

v_gene: TRBV19
abundance: few
len: 14
d_gene: .
j_gene: TRBJ1-1
CDR3aa: CASSTLGQNTEAFF
CDR3nt: TGTGCCAGTAGTACCCTGGGGCAAAACACTGAAGCTTTCTTT

v_gene: TRBV28
abundance: .
len: 15
d_gene: .
j_gene: TRBJ1-4
CDR3aa: CASSFEGATNEKLFF
CDR3nt: TGTGCCAGCAGTTTTGAGGGGGCAACTAATGAAAAACTGTTTTTT

v_gene: TRBV9
abundance: few
len: 15
d_gene: TRBD1
j_gene: TRBJ2-7
CDR3aa: CASSVDVGGRHEQYF
CDR3nt: TGTGCCAGCAGCGTAGACGTAGGGGGCCGCCACGAGCAGTACTTC

v_gene: TRBV6-1
abundance: .
len: 15
d_gene: TRBD2
j_gene: TRBJ2-1
CDR3aa: CASSARTSGSHEQFF
CDR3nt: TGTGCCAGCAGCGCAAGGACTAGCGGGAGTCATGAGCAGTTCTTC

v_gene: TRBV2
abundance: .
len: 15
d_gene: .
j_gene: TRBJ2-2
CDR3aa: CASGLRDPNTGELFF
CDR3nt: TGTGCCAGCGGTCTGAGGGACCCGAACACCGGGGAGCTGTTTTTT

v_gene: TRBV18
abundance: .
len: 15
d_gene: .
j_gene: TRBJ2-4
CDR3aa: CASSPPGQAKNIQYF
CDR3nt: TGTGCCAGCTCACCACCGGGGCAGGCCAAAAACATTCAGTACTTC

v_gene: TRBV18
abundance: once
len: 16
d_gene: .
j_gene: TRBJ2-2
CDR3aa: CASSPRGALNTGELFF
CDR3nt: TGTGCCAGCTCACCACGCGGGGCCCTGAACACCGGGGAGCTGTTTTTT

v_gene: TRBV5-5
abundance: .
len: 15
d_gene: .
j_gene: TRBJ2-1
CDR3aa: CASSLVIGGDNEQFF
CDR3nt: TGTGCCAGCAGCTTGGTGATAGGCGGGGACAATGAGCAGTTCTTC

v_gene: TRBV29-1
abundance: .
len: 12
d_gene: .
j_gene: TRBJ1-2
CDR3aa: CSVGSSNYGYTF
CDR3nt: TGCAGCGTAGGGAGCTCTAACTATGGCTACACCTTC

v_gene: TRBV7-2
abundance: .
len: 16
d_gene: .
j_gene: TRBJ1-1
CDR3aa: CASSFNPSARGSEAFF
CDR3nt: TGTGCCAGCAGCTTTAACCCCTCGGCCCGGGGAAGTGAAGCTTTCTTT

v_gene: TRBV6-1
abundance: .
len: 15
d_gene: .
j_gene: TRBJ1-5
CDR3aa: CASSEAWASNQPQHF
CDR3nt: TGTGCCAGCAGTGAAGCGTGGGCATCTAATCAGCCCCAGCATTTT

v_gene: TRBV28
abundance: .
len: 16
d_gene: .
j_gene: TRBJ2-1
CDR3aa: CATFSTGTAGRGEQFF
CDR3nt: TGTGCCACCTTCTCGACCGGGACAGCGGGTCGCGGTGAGCAGTTCTTC

v_gene: TRBV2
abundance: .
len: 12
d_gene: .
j_gene: TRBJ2-7
CDR3aa: CASSPPHYEQYF
CDR3nt: TGTGCCAGCAGCCCCCCCCACTACGAGCAGTACTTC

v_gene: TRBV2
abundance: few
len: 13
d_gene: .
j_gene: TRBJ1-2
CDR3aa: CASSVSTNYGYTF
CDR3nt: TGTGCCAGCAGTGTTAGTACTAACTATGGCTACACCTTC

v_gene: TRBV19
abundance: few
len: 16
d_gene: TRBD1
j_gene: TRBJ1-5
CDR3aa: CASSIGNGQGYQPQHF
CDR3nt: TGTGCCAGTAGTATAGGTAATGGACAGGGTTATCAGCCCCAGCATTTT

v_gene: TRBV5-1
abundance: .
len: 15
d_gene: TRBD1
j_gene: TRBJ2-5
CDR3aa: CASNPWTGIRETQYF
CDR3nt: TGCGCCAGCAACCCATGGACAGGGATTAGAGAGACCCAGTACTTC

v_gene: TRBV7-9
abundance: .
len: 10
d_gene: .
j_gene: TRBJ2-7
CDR3aa: CASSSGEQYF
CDR3nt: TGTGCCAGCAGCTCAGGAGAGCAGTACTTC

v_gene: TRBV18
abundance: .
len: 15
d_gene: .
j_gene: TRBJ1-4
CDR3aa: CASSPSGTPNEKLFF
CDR3nt: TGTGCCAGCTCACCATCCGGGACTCCGAATGAAAAACTGTTTTTT

v_gene: TRBV10-2
abundance: .
len: 15
d_gene: TRBD1
j_gene: TRBJ2-7
CDR3aa: CASSEGTGATYEQYF
CDR3nt: TGCGCCAGCAGTGAGGGGACAGGGGCGACCTACGAGCAGTACTTC

v_gene: TRBV7-6
abundance: .
len: 15
d_gene: .
j_gene: TRBJ1-6
CDR3aa: CASSAFTGYNSPLHF
CDR3nt: TGTGCCAGCAGCGCCTTTACAGGTTATAATTCACCCCTCCACTTT

v_gene: TRBV2
abundance: .
len: 15
d_gene: TRBD1
j_gene: TRBJ1-4
CDR3aa: CASSVMGQGYEKLFF
CDR3nt: TGTGCCAGCAGTGTAATGGGACAGGGCTATGAAAAACTGTTTTTT

v_gene: TRBV2
abundance: .
len: 14
d_gene: .
j_gene: TRBJ1-1
CDR3aa: CASSLNGLNTEAFF
CDR3nt: TGTGCCAGCAGTCTAAACGGGCTAAACACTGAAGCTTTCTTT